This T cell receptor beta chain was retrieved from a study of patients and donors after allogeneic stem cell transplantation. This CDR3 region has 14 residues. V lost 1 base and J 3 bases, leaving 10 bases between the germline ends. CDR1 and CDR2 from the germline V gene are MGHDK and SYGVNS. TCRdb passed the RT-PCR reads through MiXCR, listing each CDR3 protein once. The data hold approximately 150,000 distinct CDR3 sequences, with 25% to 35% observed a single time. The sequencing sample was made of blood, either unsorted or a sorted T cell fraction (not recorded which). This chain connects TRBV25-1 to TRBJ2-7; maybe TRBD2 (5 bases). This receptor was identified in a human donor who was either an allogeneic HSCT recipient or a stem cell or donor lymphocyte infusion donor (not recorded which). It is not recorded whose cells these are; they may come from a transplant donor. In DNA, the CDR3 is TGTGCCAGCAGTGAATTCTTCCGGGACTACGAGCAGTACTTC. It codes for CASSEFFRDYEQYF.